Following are 27 T cell receptor beta chains from one sample sequenced in a study of CD8 T cells in ankylosing spondylitis. TCRdb re-called the 5' RACE reads with MiXCR, one entry per CDR3 protein. The profile shows about 30,000 distinct CDR3 sequences, 5.3% of them singletons. The specimen was blood, either unsorted or a sorted T cell fraction (not recorded which). Receptors originate from a female donor with ankylosing spondylitis or in good health (not recorded which).

In this sample, this clonotype turned up many times. J is TRBJ1-2 and V is TRBV9, with D hard to call. The CDR3 has 14 amino acids. The V end lost 3 bases, the J end lost 3 bases, and 12 bases lay between the germline ends. Germline V gene data show CDR1 as SGDLS and CDR2 as YYNGEE. The CDR3 loop is CASSADSGYYGYTF. The CDR3 DNA follows: TGTGCCAGCAGCGCTGACTCGGGGTACTATGGCTACACCTTC.

In its sample, this clonotype was seen many times. J is TRBJ1-4 and V is TRBV9, with D possibly TRBD1 on 5 matching bases. Germline V CDR1 and CDR2: SGDLS, YYNGEE. The CDR3 runs 16 residues. V shed 4 bases and J shed 7 bases, with 20 bases lying between them. The CDR3 DNA is TGTGCCAGCAGCCAAAATACAGGAGCAACTGGTGAAAAACTGTTTTTT. It is translated as CASSQNTGATGEKLFF. The full variable domain, in which reference TRBV9 and TRBJ1-4 provide the parts outside the CDR3, is DSGVTQTPKHLITATGQRVTLRCSPRSGDLSVYWYQQSLDQGLQFLIQYYNGEERAKGNILERFSAQQFPDLHSELNLSSLELGDSALYFCASSQNTGATGEKLFFGSGTQLSVL.

This clonotype was picked up many times. V gene TRBV9 combines with J gene TRBJ1-6, with a possible D match to TRBD1 (5 bases). Germline-derived CDR1 and CDR2 are SGDLS and YYNGEE. V lost 0 bases and J 8 bases, leaving 15 bases between the germline ends. This CDR3 comprises 16 residues. The DNA for the CDR3 is TGTGCCAGCAGCGTAGGGCCAGACGGGGGTGATTCACCCCTCCACTTT. This sequence encodes CASSVGPDGGDSPLHF.

In this sample, this clonotype turned up many times. The V gene is TRBV9, the J gene TRBJ2-3, with D uncertain. The CDR3 is made up of 14 amino acids. Trimming left V 4 bases short and J 6 bases short, with 15 bases between. Germline CDR1 and CDR2: SGDLS and YYNGEE. The CDR3 protein is CASSPNRPRDTQYF. CDR3 coding DNA: TGTGCCAGCAGCCCTAACCGGCCTCGGGATACGCAGTATTTT.

This clonotype was seen at least ten times. The chain joins TRBV9 to TRBJ1-3; D call uncertain. The CDR3 has 14 amino acids. The V gene lost 0 bases and the J gene lost 0 bases, with 4 bases spanning the gap. Germline loops: CDR1 SGDLS, CDR2 YYNGEE. DNA for the CDR3: TGTGCCAGCAGCGTAGACCGCTCTGGAAACACCATATATTTT. This translates into CASSVDRSGNTIYF.

At least ten counts were recorded for this clonotype. The CDR3 spells CASSVDPGGNTIYF. The CDR3 DNA reads as TGTGCCAGCAGCGTAGATCCGGGTGGAAACACCATATATTTT. The chain has TRBV9 and TRBJ1-3; the D is unclear. Germline values: CDR1 SGDLS, CDR2 YYNGEE. V was trimmed by 0 bases and J by 3 bases, leaving 7 bases between them. This CDR3 is built from 14 residues.

This clonotype was found many times. The genes are TRBV9 and TRBJ2-3; perhaps TRBD2 as D (6 bases). The CDR3 covers 14 residues. Germline CDR1 SGDLS, CDR2 YYNGEE. V shed 2 bases and J shed 3 bases, with 10 bases lying between them. CDR3 coding DNA: TGTGCCAGCAGCGTTAGCGGATTTACAGATACGCAGTATTTT. This codes for CASSVSGFTDTQYF. The whole variable domain, remainder taken from reference TRBV9 and TRBJ2-3, is DSGVTQTPKHLITATGQRVTLRCSPRSGDLSVYWYQQSLDQGLQFLIQYYNGEERAKGNILERFSAQQFPDLHSELNLSSLELGDSALYFCASSVSGFTDTQYFGPGTRLTVL.

This clonotype occurred many times. The chain joins TRBV9 to TRBJ1-4; a weak D match, TRBD1 (5 bases). The germline V and J ends were trimmed by 4 bases and 0 bases, with 22 bases remaining between them. CDR1 SGDLS and CDR2 YYNGEE come from the germline V gene. This CDR3 has 19 amino acids. The chain's CDR3 is CASSPPFGTHGTTNEKLFF. The CDR3, as DNA: TGTGCCAGCAGCCCTCCCTTCGGGACGCACGGAACAACTAATGAAAAACTGTTTTTT.

This clonotype was recorded at least ten times. The chain combines TRBV9 with TRBJ2-1; TRBD2 is a possible D gene (5 bases). The CDR3 loop spans 13 amino acids. The V and J ends lost 4 bases and 10 bases respectively, with 15 bases between them. Per the germline V gene, CDR1 is SGDLS and CDR2 is YYNGEE. DNA for the CDR3: TGTGCCAGCAGCTTATCCGACGGGGAAGAGCAGTTCTTC. Protein product: CASSLSDGEEQFF.

The V gene is TRBV9, the J gene TRBJ2-2; no definite D call. V was clipped by 2 bases and J by 5 bases, with 10 bases between them. CDR1 is SGDLS and CDR2 is YYNGEE in the germline V gene. The CDR3 runs 14 residues. Here the CDR3 reads CASSVGRLTGELFF. CDR3 bases: TGTGCCAGCAGCGTTGGTCGACTTACCGGGGAGCTGTTTTTT. The full variable domain, in which reference TRBV9 and TRBJ2-2 provide the parts outside the CDR3, is DSGVTQTPKHLITATGQRVTLRCSPRSGDLSVYWYQQSLDQGLQFLIQYYNGEERAKGNILERFSAQQFPDLHSELNLSSLELGDSALYFCASSVGRLTGELFFGEGSRLTVL.

In this sample, this clonotype turned up a few times. CDR3 sequence reads: CASSAARASSYNEQFF. CDR3 nucleotide sequence: TGTGCCAGCAGCGCGGCCCGGGCCAGCTCCTACAATGAGCAGTTCTTC. The chain links TRBV9 to TRBJ2-1, with D unclear. CDR1 and CDR2 from the germline V gene are SGDLS and YYNGEE. This CDR3 contains 16 residues. The V end was cut by 3 bases, the J end by 0 bases, with 13 bases between. The full variable domain, completed using reference TRBV9 and TRBJ2-1, is DSGVTQTPKHLITATGQRVTLRCSPRSGDLSVYWYQQSLDQGLQFLIQYYNGEERAKGNILERFSAQQFPDLHSELNLSSLELGDSALYFCASSAARASSYNEQFFGPGTRLTVL.

This clonotype occurred many times. V and J are TRBV9 and TRBJ2-1, with D perhaps matching TRBD1 (5 bases). Germline V gene lookup returns CDR1 SGDLS and CDR2 YYNGEE. V gave up 1 base and J gave up 6 bases, with 14 bases separating them. The CDR3 spans 15 residues. The CDR3 bases are TGTGCCAGCAGCGTACAGGGCGTAGTAGGCAATGAGCAGTTCTTC. Translating it yields CASSVQGVVGNEQFF.

This clonotype was seen ten or more times. The J gene is TRBJ2-7, the V gene TRBV9; D ambiguous. The CDR3 contains 14 residues. Per the germline V gene, CDR1 is SGDLS and CDR2 is YYNGEE. Trimming took off 0 bases at V and 3 bases at J, with 10 bases between the two ends. The CDR3 region is CASSVGGADYEQYF. The CDR3 DNA follows: TGTGCCAGCAGCGTAGGGGGTGCAGACTACGAGCAGTACTTC.

This clonotype came up many times. The rearrangement links TRBV9 to TRBJ1-6; D possibly corresponds to TRBD1 (6 bases). Germline CDR1 is SGDLS and CDR2 is YYNGEE. The V end was cut by 7 bases, the J end by 7 bases, with 15 bases between. The CDR3 has 14 amino acids. The CDR3 DNA sequence: TGTGCCAGCGGAGGGGGGCAGGGCAATTCACCCCTCCACTTT. Translation: CASGGGQGNSPLHF.

This clonotype was seen ten or more times. This chain uses TRBV9 with TRBJ2-2; no clear D. V was trimmed by 1 base and J by 0 bases, leaving 10 bases between them. Germline CDR1 is SGDLS and CDR2 is YYNGEE. This CDR3 contains 16 residues. CDR3 nucleotides: TGTGCCAGCAGCGTAAGGGCGGCTCCGAACACCGGGGAGCTGTTTTTT. Its protein product is CASSVRAAPNTGELFF. Looking up the rest from reference TRBV9 and TRBJ2-2 gives the full variable domain: DSGVTQTPKHLITATGQRVTLRCSPRSGDLSVYWYQQSLDQGLQFLIQYYNGEERAKGNILERFSAQQFPDLHSELNLSSLELGDSALYFCASSVRAAPNTGELFFGEGSRLTVL.

This clonotype has a count of ten or more. CDR3 residues: CASPKIAGLGLYEQYF. DNA of the CDR3: TGTGCCAGCCCCAAAATTGCAGGACTGGGACTCTACGAGCAGTACTTC. The chain is built from TRBV21-1 and TRBJ2-7; the table's D call TRBD2 went unverified against the DNA. TRBV21-1 is given as a pseudogene. The CDR3 has 16 residues.

By share, this clonotype ranks as medium-sized. V gene TRBV9 combines with J gene TRBJ1-2, with D possibly being TRBD1 (5 bases). Per germline, CDR1 SGDLS and CDR2 YYNGEE. V was trimmed by 0 bases and J by 5 bases, leaving 8 bases between them. There are 13 residues in the CDR3. The CDR3 loop is CASSVVGGYGYTF. The CDR3 DNA follows: TGTGCCAGCAGCGTAGTGGGGGGGTATGGCTACACCTTC.

This clonotype has ten or more counts. The chain recombines TRBV9 with TRBJ1-2; no clear D gene. Trimming took off 3 bases at V and 4 bases at J, with 7 bases between the two ends. Per germline, CDR1 SGDLS and CDR2 YYNGEE. This CDR3 comprises 12 residues. The CDR3 DNA sequence: TGTGCCAGCAGCGAGGGCGGCTATGGCTACACCTTC. Its translation is CASSEGGYGYTF.

The chain uses TRBV9 and TRBJ2-1; 9 nucleotides align to TRBD2. The junction had 6 bases not matched to a gene; V was cut back by 4 bases and J by 4 bases. CDR1 and CDR2 from the germline V gene are SGDLS and YYNGEE. The CDR3 has 15 amino acids. The CDR3 DNA follows: TGTGCCAGCAGCCGCGGGAGGGCGCGGTACAATGAGCAGTTCTTC. This sequence encodes CASSRGRARYNEQFF. Looking up the rest from reference TRBV9 and TRBJ2-1 gives the full variable domain: DSGVTQTPKHLITATGQRVTLRCSPRSGDLSVYWYQQSLDQGLQFLIQYYNGEERAKGNILERFSAQQFPDLHSELNLSSLELGDSALYFCASSRGRARYNEQFFGPGTRLTVL.

The rearrangement links TRBV9 to TRBJ2-2; TRBD2 aligns across 8 bases. The CDR3 loop spans 17 amino acids. Trimming removed 0 bases from V and 2 bases from J; junction bases left unmatched: 6. The germline V gene encodes CDR1 SGDLS and CDR2 YYNGEE. DNA for the CDR3: TGTGCCAGCAGCGTAGTGGCTAGCGGGTTTAACACCGGGGAGCTGTTTTTT. As protein: CASSVVASGFNTGELFF.

Ten or more counts support this clonotype. This chain links TRBV9 with TRBJ1-6; D is uncertain. The CDR3 runs to 14 residues. Germline CDR1 SGDLS, CDR2 YYNGEE. V was clipped by 3 bases and J by 6 bases, with 10 bases between them. The CDR3 region has the DNA TGTGCCAGCAGCGCCCGGAGGGCTAATTCACCCCTCCACTTT. This sequence encodes CASSARRANSPLHF.

In this sample, this clonotype turned up many times. The chain combines TRBV9 with TRBJ1-2; 7 positions agree with TRBD1. Germline V gives CDR1 SGDLS, CDR2 YYNGEE. The CDR3 totals 15 residues. V gave up 4 bases and J gave up 8 bases; unmatched junction bases: 14. The CDR3 region is CASSPGTVLSGGYTF. The CDR3 bases are TGTGCCAGCAGCCCCGGGACAGTCTTAAGTGGGGGCTACACCTTC.

The sample holds many counts of this clonotype. The chain couples TRBV9 to TRBJ2-5, with TRBD2 as a possible D gene (5 bases). In germline, CDR1 is SGDLS, CDR2 YYNGEE. V lost 2 bases to trimming and J lost 5 bases, with 19 bases between them. The CDR3 covers 16 residues. This chain's CDR3 is CASSVLSTGTGETQYF. The CDR3 DNA sequence: TGTGCCAGCAGCGTTCTCTCTACCGGTACGGGGGAGACCCAGTACTTC.

The table lists this clonotype with a few counts. The rearrangement links TRBV9 to TRBJ2-7; D possibly corresponds to TRBD2 (5 bases). CDR1 SGDLS and CDR2 YYNGEE come from the germline V gene. V gave up 0 bases and J gave up 5 bases, with 15 bases separating them. The length of the CDR3 is 15 residues. CDR3 sequence: CASSVADEGEHEQYF. The DNA for the CDR3 is TGTGCCAGCAGCGTAGCTGACGAGGGAGAACACGAGCAGTACTTC.

The chain has TRBV9 and TRBJ1-6; D may be TRBD1 (6 bases). Germline CDR1 reads SGDLS; CDR2 reads YYNGEE. The CDR3 consists of 14 residues. Trimming removed 4 bases from V and 10 bases from J, with 15 bases in between. CDR3 nucleotide sequence: TGTGCCAGCAGCCCTAGGGGGGGGGAATCACCCCTCCACTTT. This encodes CASSPRGGESPLHF.

This clonotype was detected ten times or more. The chain is built from TRBV9 and TRBJ2-3, with 11 nucleotides matching TRBD1. The CDR3 consists of 15 residues. V shed 4 bases and J 4 bases; nucleotides not matched to a gene: 5. Germline assignment: CDR1 SGDLS and CDR2 YYNGEE. The CDR3, as DNA: TGTGCCAGCAGCCCCCGGGACAGGGGGTCAGATACGCAGTATTTT. This codes for CASSPRDRGSDTQYF.

The sample holds a few counts of this clonotype. V usage is TRBV9 and J usage is TRBJ2-5, with D maybe TRBD2 (6 bases). The CDR3 contains 16 residues. Between the trimmed V and J ends, which lost 0 bases and 2 bases, there was a span of 14 bases. The germline V gene encodes CDR1 SGDLS and CDR2 YYNGEE. The CDR3 spells CASSVGASEPQETQYF. CDR3 coding DNA: TGTGCCAGCAGCGTAGGGGCTAGCGAACCACAAGAGACCCAGTACTTC. Together with reference TRBV9 and TRBJ2-5, the CDR3 gives the full variable domain: DSGVTQTPKHLITATGQRVTLRCSPRSGDLSVYWYQQSLDQGLQFLIQYYNGEERAKGNILERFSAQQFPDLHSELNLSSLELGDSALYFCASSVGASEPQETQYFGPGTRLLVL.